The T cell receptor (beta chain) under discussion was sequenced for a study of type 1 regulatory T cells. As for the study in general: This in vitro CD4 product, T-allo10, is enriched for Tr1 cells and alloantigen-specific.

TCRdb re-called the reads through MiXCR, storing one row per CDR3 protein. The sample yields around 88,000 distinct CDR3 sequences, roughly a third seen once. The CDR3 has 15 residues. Looked up from germline, CDR1 is SGHTA and CDR2 is FQGNSA. V was cut by 0 bases and J by 4 bases, with 10 bases left in between. This clonotype was counted between two and nine times. The sample was CD4+ T cells, either the whole sample or a sorted fraction (not recorded which). This clonotype was obtained from a human donor in good health. This chain connects TRBV7-2 to TRBJ2-1; D remains unclear. As DNA, the CDR3 is TGTGCCAGCAGCTTAGCGTACGGGCCGTACAATGAGCAGTTCTTC. This gives the protein CASSLAYGPYNEQFF. The full variable domain, in which reference TRBV7-2 and TRBJ2-1 provide the parts outside the CDR3, is GAGVSQSPSNKVTEKGKDVELRCDPISGHTALYWYRQSLGQGLEFLIYFQGNSAPDKSGLPSDRFSAERTGGSVSTLTIQRTQQEDSAVYLCASSLAYGPYNEQFFGPGTRLTVL.